This TCR beta chain was retrieved from a study of T cell changes during pregnancy in multiple sclerosis (dated by TCRdb to about 2019). Study-level background: In women with multiple sclerosis, the researchers looked at how the T cell repertoire shifted as pregnancy progressed.

As regards this clone: Its target antigen remains unknown. Base qualities are not recorded, but no much larger clone differs from it by a single base.

Receptor libraries were prepared by the immunoSEQ multiplex PCR assay. The table was pulled from immuneACCESS by TCRdb, which kept in-frame rearrangements only. Such tables lose some clones; where checked, under half of the loss comes from unresolved V genes, and the rest has no known cause. The sample table lists some 38,000 clones, 80% to 95% of them with a count of one. Approximately 0.35% of the sample is in the top ten clones. CDR1 and CDR2 are drawn from the germline V gene: SNHLY, FYNNEI. Trimming takes 1 base from V and 5 bases from J, and the germline ends sit 8 bases apart. From the cysteine up to the phenylalanine, the CDR3 has a length of 13 residues. Only the CDR3 part of the read is kept: 39 bases, read in frame from the first base.

The receptor was derived from a female donor in good health, enrolled as a control in a pregnancy study. The chain links TRBV2 with TRBJ1-1; the D gene is possibly TRBD1, with 5 bases matching. This specimen consisted of CD4+ T cells from peripheral blood mononuclear cells, obtained after pregnancy. The CDR3 region: CASSEDRGTEAFF. DNA sequence: TGTGCCAGCAGTGAAGACCGGGGGACTGAAGCTTTCTTT.